This entry concerns a single T cell receptor (beta chain). The sample belongs to a study of technical replicates of blood from four donors. Clones were read by immunoSEQ multiplex PCR, and TCRdb kept only the in-frame ones, dropping some. The table lists more than 75,000 clones, 85% to 95% of them singletons. The CDR3 covers 15 residues. The V gene's germline CDR1 is MNHNS and CDR2 SASEGT. After removal of 4 bases from V and 8 bases from J, the junction contained 7 bases not matched to a gene. The chain is built from TRBV6-1 and TRBJ1-6, with 8 bases that match TRBD1. This receptor was obtained from a human donor in good health. The sample taken for sequencing was T cells isolated from PBMCs. The DNA of the CDR3 is TGTGCCAGCAGTGTTAGGGCAGGGGGCGATTCACCCCTCCACTTT. Encoded protein: CASSVRAGGDSPLHF.